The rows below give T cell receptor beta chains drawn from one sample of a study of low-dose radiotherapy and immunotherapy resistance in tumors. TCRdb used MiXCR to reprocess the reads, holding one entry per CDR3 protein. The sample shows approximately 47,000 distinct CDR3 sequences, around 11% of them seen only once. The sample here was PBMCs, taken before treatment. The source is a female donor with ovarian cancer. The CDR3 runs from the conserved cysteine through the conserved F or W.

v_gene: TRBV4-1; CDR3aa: CASSQGAQGYEQYF
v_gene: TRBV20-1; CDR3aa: CSASGLAHNEQFF
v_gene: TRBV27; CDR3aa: CASSLSTGGGQPQHF
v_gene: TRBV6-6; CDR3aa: CASSAGGAGNQPQHF
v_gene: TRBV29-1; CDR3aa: CSVEGGGGLATEAFF
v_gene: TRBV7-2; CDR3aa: CASSIRGPYNEQFF
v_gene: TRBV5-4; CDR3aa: CASSLESTAAEQYF
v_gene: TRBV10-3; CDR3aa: CAISESRDPTYEQYF
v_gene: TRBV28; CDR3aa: CASSGPASGQLSEKLFF
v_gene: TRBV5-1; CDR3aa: CASSLGQTGELFF
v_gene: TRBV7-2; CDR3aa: CASSPETGGTEAFF
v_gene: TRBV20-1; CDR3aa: CSARLAGADTQYF
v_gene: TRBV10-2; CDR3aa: CASSESPAKNIQYF
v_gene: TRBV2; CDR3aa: CASNGQLSGANVLTF
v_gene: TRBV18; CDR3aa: CASSPSQVEAKNIQYF
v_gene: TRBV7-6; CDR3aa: CASSKTGQVNSPLHF
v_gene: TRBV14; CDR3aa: CASSQELGSLGGRDTEAFF
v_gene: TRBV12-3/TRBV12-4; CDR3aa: CASSPGRNYEQYF